What follows is one T cell receptor beta chain and its context. These data belong to a study of cytomegalovirus exposure and HLA in healthy donors. The CDR3 loop spans 14 amino acids. V was clipped by 1 base and J by 7 bases, with 11 bases between them. Germline V lookup: CDR1 KGHSH, CDR2 LQKENI. PCR was performed using 60 Vbeta and 13 Jbeta primers. The method was immunoSEQ multiplex PCR; TCRdb's version includes in-frame clones alone and lacks a portion of them. Here the sample table reports some 67,000 clones. The rearrangement joins TRBV18 to TRBJ1-5; TRBD1 is a possible D gene (6 bases). What was sequenced was PBMCs. The sequence came from a young woman in good health and CMV-seronegative. CDR3 loop: CASSPQGVGQPQHF. The CDR3 DNA follows: TGTGCCAGCTCACCACAGGGGGTAGGGCAGCCCCAGCATTTT.